This T cell receptor (beta chain) was captured in a study of shared clonotypes between healthy human individuals. Germline V gene lookup returns CDR1 MNHEY and CDR2 SVGAGI. The CDR3 loop spans 13 amino acids. V gave up 6 bases and J gave up 7 bases, with 15 bases separating them. Profiled with immunoSEQ multiplex PCR; TCRdb holds only in-frame clones, not every one. This sample has about 2 million clones, with about 94% found just once. CD45RO-negative, CCR7-positively selected cells formed the naive CD8 fraction, excluding terminally differentiated effector memory CD45RA+ cells. The genes are TRBV6-5 and TRBJ1-2; D gene ambiguous. Sequencing was carried out using naive CD8+ T cells sorted from blood. The sequence was collected from a man between 18 and 29 years old in good health. The CDR3, as DNA: TGTGCCAGCAGCCTTGGGCCAGCGTTTGGCTACACCTTC. This encodes CASSLGPAFGYTF.